The present TCR beta chain was sequenced within a study of blood T cell repertoires in COVID-19. Whole-study context: T cells, B-cell-depleted T cells, or PBMCs supplied cDNA or gDNA.

CDR3 length: 15 amino acids. Germline trimming cut 4 bases from V and 7 bases from J; bases unmatched to any gene: 10. Looked up from germline, CDR1 is SNHLY and CDR2 is FYNNEI. In the source study's methods: Quantification of nucleated cells was approximated via reference gene primer amplification. Libraries were prepared by immunoSEQ multiplex PCR; TCRdb keeps only in-frame clonotypes and omits some of them. The V and J calls and clone size were taken over from that table, and D and trimming were inferred from the DNA. The sample includes about 160,000 clones, approximately 86% of them seen just once. The Seattle site enrolled patients during active infection and followed them longitudinally.

The sequence came from a middle-aged woman with COVID-19, enrolled during active disease. The source material was peripheral blood. The chain uses TRBV2 and TRBJ2-5, with TRBD2 matching 9 bases. The CDR3 DNA sequence: TGTGCCAGCAGTGCGCAAGCGGGGGGCGGCGGGACCCAGTACTTC. This encodes CASSAQAGGGGTQYF.